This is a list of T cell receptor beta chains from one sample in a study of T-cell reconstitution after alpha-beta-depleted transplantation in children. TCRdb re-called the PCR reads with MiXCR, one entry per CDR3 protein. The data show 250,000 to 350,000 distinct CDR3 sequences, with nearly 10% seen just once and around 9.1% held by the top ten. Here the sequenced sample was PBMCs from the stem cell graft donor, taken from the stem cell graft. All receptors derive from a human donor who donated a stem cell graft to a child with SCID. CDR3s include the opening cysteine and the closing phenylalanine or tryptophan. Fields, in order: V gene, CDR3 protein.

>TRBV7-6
CASSLSSGVETQYF
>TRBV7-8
CASSPRTGEFRDTQYF
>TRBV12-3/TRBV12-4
CASSLGSTDTQYF
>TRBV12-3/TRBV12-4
CASSFTATDTQYF
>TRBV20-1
CSARDFSYEQYF
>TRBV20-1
CSARDGGSGNQPQHF
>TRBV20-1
CSARLAGGHNEQFF
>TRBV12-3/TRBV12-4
CASSPVRGPGNTIYF
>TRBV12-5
CASFSPPLEQYF
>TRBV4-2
CASSRAGSPLHF
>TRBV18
CASSSTLYEQYF
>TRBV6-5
CASSYAGASYEQYF
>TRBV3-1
CASSQDRTSRTDTQYF
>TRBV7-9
CASSWRDRDTHTQYF
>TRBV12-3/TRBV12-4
CASTGLAGGPGSEETQYF
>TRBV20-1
CSVELQGRNTGELFF
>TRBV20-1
CSAPRDREAFF
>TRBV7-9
CASRLRGELMNTEAFF
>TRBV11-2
CASSLETRSTGELFF
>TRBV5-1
CASSKRWDNNEQFF
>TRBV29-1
CSAYTGATGEQYF
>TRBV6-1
CASSEDRRNQPQHF
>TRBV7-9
CASSFDRDGYTF
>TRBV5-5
CASSFGLTGANVLTF
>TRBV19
CASSIDLSGGHTGELFF
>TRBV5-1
CASSLGWDRVMNTEAFF
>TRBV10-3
CAISEPATSGELFF
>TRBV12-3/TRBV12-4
CASSLLQGFNEQFF
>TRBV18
CASSASTYTEAFF
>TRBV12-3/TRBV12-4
CASSFWGVGADTQYF
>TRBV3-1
CASSQEGPWTDTQYF
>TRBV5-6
CASSALGGPQHF
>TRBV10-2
CASSNRVLANYGYTF
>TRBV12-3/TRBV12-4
CASSLAGYGYTF
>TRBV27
CASSLGHQVEQFF
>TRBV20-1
CSARAPSFQAYQETQYF
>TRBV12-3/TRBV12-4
CASSTFGAAVLHF
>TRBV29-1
CSGGRDTQYF
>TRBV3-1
CASSKDRNNQPQHF
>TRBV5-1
CASSFGPRESNQPQHF
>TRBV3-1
CATSQEVTGTHTQYF
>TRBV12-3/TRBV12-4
CASSLGTGPKAFF
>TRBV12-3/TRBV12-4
CASRGGTGYYNEQFF
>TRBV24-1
CATSVEGSGEQFF
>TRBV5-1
CASSLAQGAYYGYTF
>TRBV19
CASSIDAGAHNEQFF
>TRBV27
CASMEGAGGTDTQYF
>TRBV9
CASNAGGSSDQPQHF
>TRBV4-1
CASSPGTGILNTEAFF
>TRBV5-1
CASSLSGLQGANEQYF